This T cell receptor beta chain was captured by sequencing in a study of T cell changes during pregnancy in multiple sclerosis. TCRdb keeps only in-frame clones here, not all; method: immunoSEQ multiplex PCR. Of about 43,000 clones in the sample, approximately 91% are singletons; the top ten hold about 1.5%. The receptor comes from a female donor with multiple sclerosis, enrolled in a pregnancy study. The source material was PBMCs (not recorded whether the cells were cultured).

The DNA for the CDR3 is TGTGCCAGCACCCCTTCGGGACGGATTGGTGGCTACACCTTC. Protein sequence: CASTPSGRIGGYTF. V gene TRBV27 combines with J gene TRBJ1-2; weak D call: TRBD1 (5 bases). This CDR3 is 14 amino acids long. Trimming removed 7 bases at V and 7 bases at J, with 19 bases between. Per germline, CDR1 MNHEY and CDR2 SMNVEV (reference sequence).